This passage covers 5 T cell receptor beta chains from one sample sequenced in a study of OX40 agonist ivuxolimab in advanced cancers. Receptors were amplified or captured by the immunoSEQ multiplex PCR assay. TCRdb carries this immuneACCESS record with in-frame sequences only. Its versions omit some clonotypes, under half of them owing to an unresolved V gene in the studies checked, with the rest unexplained. Counted in this sample were about 73,000 clones; around 89% of them appeared once. The ten largest clonotypes hold 0.4% to 0.65% of the sample. Sequenced here: CD4+ or CD8+ T cells sorted from blood, sampled in a trial of the OX40 agonist ivuxolimab. Source of these receptors: an adult with an advanced solid tumor such as melanoma, head and neck, liver or kidney cancer.

The chain employs TRBV19 and TRBJ1-2; TRBD1 matches 9 bases. Germline CDR1 and CDR2: LNHDA and SQIVND (reference sequence). CDR3 length: 15 amino acids. V lost 4 bases to trimming and J lost 4 bases; unmatched junction nucleotides: 7. The CDR3 nucleotides read TGTGCCAGTAGTAGCTGGGACAGGGATGCCTATGGCTACACCTTC. Protein sequence: CASSSWDRDAYGYTF.

This chain uses TRBV27 with TRBJ2-7; 7 nucleotides align to TRBD1. Germline V lookup: CDR1 MNHEY, CDR2 SMNVEV (reference sequence). This CDR3 has 14 amino acids. The trim removed 5 bases at V and 4 bases at J, leaving 8 bases unmatched. CDR3 loop: CASSPSGTEYEQYF. DNA of the CDR3: TGTGCCAGCAGTCCCTCCGGGACAGAGTACGAGCAGTACTTC.

The chain carries TRBV28 and TRBJ1-2; D not resolved. CDR3 length equals 12 residues. V was clipped by 0 bases and J by 6 bases, with 5 bases between them. Germline V gives CDR1 MDHEN, CDR2 SYDVKM. The chain's CDR3 is CASSLWPDGYTF. The CDR3 DNA reads TGTGCCAGCAGTTTATGGCCGGATGGCTACACCTTC.

The V gene is TRBV18, the J gene TRBJ1-1; D unclear. CDR3 length: 13 residues. Germline V lookup: CDR1 KGHSH, CDR2 LQKENI. Trimming took 4 bases from V and 4 from J, leaving 10 bases between them. The CDR3 reads CASSRAVSTEAFF. The CDR3 coding sequence is TGTGCCAGCTCACGTGCAGTGAGCACTGAAGCTTTCTTT.

The chain carries TRBV15 and TRBJ1-1, with TRBD1 as a possible D gene (5 bases). The CDR3 covers 15 residues. V was clipped by 1 base and J by 2 bases, with 11 bases between them. The germline CDR1 and CDR2 sequences are LNHNV and YYDKDF (reference sequence). The CDR3 here is CATSRVVGDNTEAFF. In nucleotides, the CDR3 is TGTGCCACCAGCAGAGTAGTGGGGGATAACACTGAAGCTTTCTTT.